One sample yielded the 11 T cell receptor beta chains listed below, sequenced in a study of blood T cell repertoires in COVID-19. The method was immunoSEQ multiplex PCR; TCRdb's version includes in-frame clones alone and lacks a portion of them. The sample includes approximately 100,000 clones, 69% seen only once; the top ten take less than 6.5%. The material sequenced was peripheral blood. The source is a man older than 75 with acute or convalescent COVID-19.

The chain is built from TRBV5-4 and TRBJ2-7; weak D call: TRBD1 (6 bases). The CDR3 has 14 residues. The germline V gene has CDR1 SGHNT and CDR2 YYREEE (reference sequence). V dropped 4 bases and J dropped 6 bases, with 17 bases sitting between them. The CDR3 nucleotides are TGTGCCAGCAGCAGCCGGGACACCTTTACCGAGCAGTACTTC. This translates into CASSSRDTFTEQYF.

This clone appeared a few times. This sequence joins TRBV7-6 and TRBJ2-1; tentatively, D is TRBD2 (6 bases). CDR1 SGHVS and CDR2 FNYEAQ come from the germline V gene. The CDR3 contains 14 residues. V was shortened by 0 bases and J by 7 bases, with 10 bases between the two germline ends. As DNA, the CDR3 is TGTGCCAGCAGCTTAGCCGGGACTCAGAATGAGCAGTTCTTC. Translation: CASSLAGTQNEQFF.

This clone was recorded once. The rearrangement uses TRBV29-1 and TRBJ1-1, with TRBD1 as a possible D gene (6 bases). Germline-derived CDR1 and CDR2 are SQVTM and ANQGSEA. The CDR3 covers 13 residues. V lost 7 bases, J lost 4 bases, and 16 bases lay in between. CDR3 sequence reads: CSAQTGAATEAFF. CDR3 nucleotide sequence: TGCAGCGCCCAGACAGGCGCGGCCACTGAAGCTTTCTTT.

The chain carries TRBV28 and TRBJ2-7; 12 nucleotides match TRBD2. This CDR3 has 15 residues. Germline values: CDR1 MDHEN, CDR2 SYDVKM. With 6 bases clipped from V and 3 bases from J, the junction kept 6 bases outside the gene matches. In DNA form, the CDR3 reads TGTGCCAGCAGAGAGACTAGCGGGAGTTTCTACGAGCAGTACTTC. The encoded protein is CASRETSGSFYEQYF.

The rearrangement joins TRBV6-2 or TRBV6-3 to TRBJ2-2; D not certain. The germline V gene encodes CDR1 MNHEY and CDR2 SVGEGT. The V gene lost 0 bases and the J gene lost 4 bases, with 15 bases spanning the gap. The CDR3 is 17 amino acids. The CDR3 here is CASSYSIGQLSTGELFF. The CDR3 nucleotides are TGTGCCAGCAGTTACTCGATTGGGCAGCTTAGCACCGGGGAGCTGTTTTTT.

This chain links TRBV11-2 with TRBJ1-1; TRBD1 might be the D (5 bases). Between the trimmed V and J ends, which lost 3 bases and 5 bases, there was a span of 10 bases. Looked up from germline, CDR1 is SGHAT and CDR2 is FQNNGV. This CDR3 spans 13 amino acids. The CDR3 is CASSFAAGTEAFF. Here the CDR3 DNA reads TGTGCCAGCAGCTTCGCGGCAGGGACTGAAGCTTTCTTT.

The chain uses TRBV3-1 (or the pseudogene TRBV3-2) and TRBJ2-2; D may be TRBD1 (5 bases). From germline, CDR1 is LGHDT and CDR2 YNNKEL (reference sequence). CDR3 size: 19 residues. Trimming left V 1 base short and J 0 bases short, with 18 bases between. Here the CDR3 reads CASSQGDSPTPTNTGELFF. CDR3 DNA sequence: TGTGCCAGCAGCCAAGGCGACAGCCCGACCCCAACGAACACCGGGGAGCTGTTTTTT.

The rearrangement joins TRBV7-9 to TRBJ2-2, with 11 bases lining up with TRBD2. The germline gives CDR1 SEHNR, CDR2 FQNEAQ (reference sequence). V gave up 4 bases and J gave up 8 bases; unmatched junction bases: 9. The CDR3 sequence is 16 residues long. The CDR3 region has the DNA TGTGCCAGCAGCTCAGGGGGACTAGCGGACCCTGGGGAGCTGTTTTTT. It yields the protein CASSSGGLADPGELFF.

The rearrangement links TRBV5-1 to TRBJ2-5; the D gene is possibly TRBD1 (5 bases). Germline V gives CDR1 SGHRS, CDR2 YFSETQ. Trimming pared 3 bases from V and 3 bases from J, leaving 15 bases between. The CDR3 has 15 residues. CDR3 in amino acids: CASSSTGGVEETQYF. The DNA of the CDR3 is TGCGCCAGCAGCTCCACAGGTGGGGTAGAAGAGACCCAGTACTTC.

The genes are TRBV28 and TRBJ1-6; a possible D gene is TRBD1 (5 bases). The V gene's germline CDR1 is MDHEN and CDR2 SYDVKM. The CDR3 totals 15 residues. V gave up 6 bases and J gave up 9 bases, with 18 bases separating them. The CDR3 sequence is CASRETGLGGSPLHF. The CDR3 region has the DNA TGTGCCAGCAGGGAGACCGGGCTGGGGGGTTCACCCCTCCACTTT.

This clone has just one count. The chain has TRBV7-2 and TRBJ1-2; no clear D gene. CDR1 is SGHTA, CDR2 FQGNSA, per germline. This CDR3 region has 12 residues. V dropped 4 bases and J dropped 5 bases, with 8 bases sitting between them. CDR3 sequence (DNA): TGTGCCAGCAGCTCCAGCGATTATGGCTACACCTTC. Its translation is CASSSSDYGYTF.